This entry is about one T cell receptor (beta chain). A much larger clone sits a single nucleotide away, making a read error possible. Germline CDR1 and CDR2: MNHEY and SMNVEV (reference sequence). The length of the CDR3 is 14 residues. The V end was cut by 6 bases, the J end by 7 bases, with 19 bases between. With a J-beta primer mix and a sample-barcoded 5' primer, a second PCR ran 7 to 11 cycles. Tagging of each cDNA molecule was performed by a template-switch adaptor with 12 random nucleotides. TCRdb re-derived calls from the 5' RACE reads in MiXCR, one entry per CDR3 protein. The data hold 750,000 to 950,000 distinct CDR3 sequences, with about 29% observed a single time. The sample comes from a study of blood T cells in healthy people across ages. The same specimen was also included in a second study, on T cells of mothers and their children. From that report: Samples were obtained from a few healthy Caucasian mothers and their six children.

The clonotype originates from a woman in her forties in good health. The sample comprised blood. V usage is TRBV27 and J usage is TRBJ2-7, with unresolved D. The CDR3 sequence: CASSNGFSYNEQYF. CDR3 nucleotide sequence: TGTGCCAGCAGCAACGGGTTCTCATACAATGAGCAGTACTTC.